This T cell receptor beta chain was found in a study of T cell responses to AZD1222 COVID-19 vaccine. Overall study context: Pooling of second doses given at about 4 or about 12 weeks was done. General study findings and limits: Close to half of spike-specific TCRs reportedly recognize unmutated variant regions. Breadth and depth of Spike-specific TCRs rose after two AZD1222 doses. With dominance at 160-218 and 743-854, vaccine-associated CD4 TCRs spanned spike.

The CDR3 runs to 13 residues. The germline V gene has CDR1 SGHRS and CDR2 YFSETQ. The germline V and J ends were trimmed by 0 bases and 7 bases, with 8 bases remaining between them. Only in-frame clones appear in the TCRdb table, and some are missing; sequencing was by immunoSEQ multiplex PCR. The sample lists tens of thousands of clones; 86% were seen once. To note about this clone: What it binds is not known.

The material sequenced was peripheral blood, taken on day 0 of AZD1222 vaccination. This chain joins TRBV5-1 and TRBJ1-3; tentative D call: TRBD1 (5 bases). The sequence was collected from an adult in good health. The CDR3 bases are TGCGCCAGCAGCTTGGACAGGATCAACACCATATATTTT. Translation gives CASSLDRINTIYF.